This T cell receptor (beta chain) was captured by sequencing in a study of T-cell reconstitution after alpha-beta-depleted transplantation in children. This clonotype was counted between two and nine times. Unique molecular identifiers were incorporated during preparation of the TCRbeta library. TCRdb reprocessed the PCR reads with MiXCR, giving one entry per CDR3 protein. This sample has roughly 100,000 distinct CDR3 sequences; 4.5% to 7.5% occur once, and the top ten carry around 5.6%. Trimming took 5 bases from V and 7 from J; bases not matched to a gene: 10. From germline, CDR1 is DFQATT and CDR2 SNEGSKA (reference sequence). This CDR3 contains 15 residues.

Sequenced material: PBMCs, mostly from graft donor cells, taken 60 days after TCRalphabeta/CD19-depleted stem cell transplant. J is TRBJ2-3 and V is TRBV20-1; 12 bases match TRBD2. This clonotype was obtained from a female patient aged 2-9 years who had a stem cell transplant for Fanconi anemia, so the T cells may come from the graft donor. CDR3 amino acids: CSAGPTSGRFYTQYF. CDR3 DNA: TGCAGTGCTGGCCCAACTAGCGGGAGGTTTTATACGCAGTATTTT.